The present entry profiles one TCR beta chain with its context. Its antigen is unknown. Other DNA sequences in this specimen translate into the identical CDR3. The CDR3 sequence is 16 residues long. CDR1 SEHNR and CDR2 FQNEAQ come from the germline V gene (reference sequence). Unmatched junction bases numbered 3, after V lost 5 bases and J lost 2 bases. The data stem from a study of shared clonotypes between healthy human individuals. TCRdb's copy holds only in-frame clones and misses some; the assay was immunoSEQ multiplex PCR. In the table there are about 2 million clones, about 95% of which are singletons. Overall study results and limits: Larger estimated richness was generally seen in naive subsets than in memory subsets.

CD45RO-negative, CCR7-positively selected cells formed the naive CD8 fraction, excluding terminally differentiated effector memory CD45RA+ cells. This TCR derives from a man younger than 30 in good health. This chain connects TRBV7-9 to TRBJ2-5; 15 positions agree with TRBD2. The specimen was naive CD8+ T cells sorted from blood. The CDR3 DNA reads as TGTGCCAGCAGCCTGGGACTAGCGGGGGGTCAAGAGACCCAGTACTTC. It specifies CASSLGLAGGQETQYF. Full variable domain (missing parts from reference TRBV7-9 and TRBJ2-5): DTGVSQNPRHKITKRGQNVTFRCDPISEHNRLYWYRQTLGQGPEFLTYFQNEAQLEKSRLLSDRFSAERPKGSFSTLEIQRTEQGDSAMYLCASSLGLAGGQETQYFGPGTRLLVL.